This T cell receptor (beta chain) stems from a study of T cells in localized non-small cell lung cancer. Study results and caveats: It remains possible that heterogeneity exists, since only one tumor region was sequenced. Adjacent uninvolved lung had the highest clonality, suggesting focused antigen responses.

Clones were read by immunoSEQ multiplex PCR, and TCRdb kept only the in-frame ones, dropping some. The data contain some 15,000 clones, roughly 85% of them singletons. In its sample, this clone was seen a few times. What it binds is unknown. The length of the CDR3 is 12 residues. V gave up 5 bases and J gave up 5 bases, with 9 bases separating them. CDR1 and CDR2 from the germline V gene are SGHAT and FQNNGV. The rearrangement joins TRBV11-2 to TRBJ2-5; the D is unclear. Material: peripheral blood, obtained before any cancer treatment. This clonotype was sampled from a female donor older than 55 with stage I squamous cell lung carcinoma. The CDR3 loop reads CASSPTSETQYF. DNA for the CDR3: TGTGCCAGCAGCCCTACTTCGGAGACCCAGTACTTC. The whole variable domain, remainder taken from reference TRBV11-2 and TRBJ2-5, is EAGVAQSPRYKIIEKRQSVAFWCNPISGHATLYWYQQILGQGPKLLIQFQNNGVVDDSQLPKDRFSAERLKGVDSTLKIQPAKLEDSAVYLCASSPTSETQYFGPGTRLLVL.